These T cell receptor beta chains were read from a single sample in a study of siplizumab effects on memory and regulatory T cells. Generated by immunoSEQ multiplex PCR, the TCRdb table keeps only in-frame clones and is missing some. The table includes about 85,000 clones, 95% detected once. Sequences were obtained from CD8+ T cells sorted from blood. These receptors were taken from a human donor in good health. Each CDR3 is given with its conserved first and last residue. D genes are given only for firm matches. Clone size is stated in some rows and not others, as once, few, many or a class when expanded.

J | size | D | V | DNA | CDR3
TRBJ1-2 | - | - | TRBV9 | TGTGCCAGCACCGGAACGGGGGGCGTCGGCTATGGCTACACCTTC | CASTGTGGVGYGYTF
TRBJ2-5 | - | TRBD2 | TRBV2 | TGTGCCAGCAGTTCGACCCCGGGACTAGCGGGAGGTTGGGAGACCCAGTACTTC | CASSSTPGLAGGWETQYF
TRBJ2-5 | once | - | TRBV2 | TGTGCCAGCAGCGACAATGGGCCTTACCAAGAGACCCAGTACTTC | CASSDNGPYQETQYF
TRBJ2-3 | - | TRBD2 | TRBV9 | TGTGCCAGCAGCCCAGGGACTAGCGGGAGTTCAGATACGCAGTATTTT | CASSPGTSGSSDTQYF
TRBJ2-2 | - | TRBD2 | TRBV7-8 | TGTGCCAGCAGCTTAGTTGGCGGGAGGGCCGGGGAGCTGTTTTTT | CASSLVGGRAGELFF
TRBJ2-7 | - | - | TRBV5-1 | TGCGCCAGCAGCTTTTACGGAGAATCGGGTCCCTACGAGCAGTACTTC | CASSFYGESGPYEQYF
TRBJ2-7 | - | - | TRBV11-1 | TGTGCCAGCACCTTACGTCGGGGTTCCGCCTACGAGCAGTACTTC | CASTLRRGSAYEQYF
TRBJ2-5 | - | TRBD2 | TRBV4-1 | TGCGCCAGCAGCTCTAGCGGCCAAGAAGAGACCCAGTACTTC | CASSSSGQEETQYF
TRBJ2-5 | - | TRBD2 | TRBV9 | TGTGCCAGCAGCGTAGGCGGGAGCGGAGAGACCCAGTACTTC | CASSVGGSGETQYF
TRBJ2-2 | - | TRBD2 | TRBV5-6 | TGTGCCAGCAGCCCCAGCGGGGGGAACACCGGGGAGCTGTTTTTT | CASSPSGGNTGELFF
TRBJ2-4 | - | TRBD2 | TRBV9 | TGTGCCAGCAGCGCTATCACCGGGACTAGCGGGGGAAAGCTAGCCAAAAACATTCAGTACTTC | CASSAITGTSGGKLAKNIQYF
TRBJ1-5 | - | - | TRBV6-5 | TGTGCCAGCAGCCCCGTGGGGGGCAATCAGCCCCAGCATTTT | CASSPVGGNQPQHF
TRBJ1-1 | - | - | TRBV19 | TGTGCCAGTAGCTCGGACGGGGGGAACACTGAAGCTTTCTTT | CASSSDGGNTEAFF
TRBJ2-5 | - | TRBD2 | TRBV28 | TGTGCCAGCAGCGTCCGAGCGGGAGGTTTAGGAAAAGAGACCCAGTACTTC | CASSVRAGGLGKETQYF
TRBJ2-7 | once | TRBD1 | TRBV7-9 | TGTGCCAGCAGCCCCCCGGGACAGCACTACGAGCAGTACTTC | CASSPPGQHYEQYF
TRBJ2-1 | - | - | TRBV13 | TGTGCCAGCAGCTTATGGGGAAATGAGCAGTTCTTC | CASSLWGNEQFF
TRBJ2-1 | - | - | TRBV14 | TGTGCCAGCAGCCAAGAGGGGACAGTACGGGACTCACCCTACAATGAGCAGTTCTTC | CASSQEGTVRDSPYNEQFF
TRBJ2-2 | - | - | TRBV4-1 | TGCGCCAGCAGCCGGGGCGGTCTCGACACCGGGGAGCTGTTTTTT | CASSRGGLDTGELFF
TRBJ2-1 | - | TRBD1 | TRBV4-2 | TGTGCCAGCAGCCAAGATCTAGGGGGACAGTCCCAGCAGTTCTTC | CASSQDLGGQSQQFF
TRBJ2-5 | - | - | TRBV14 | TGTGCCAGCAGCCGCGATACCCGTAGGACACGCGTCGGGACCCAGTACTTC | CASSRDTRRTRVGTQYF
TRBJ2-5 | - | - | TRBV7-6 | TGTGCCAGCAGCTCCCCCCGTTCCAGCGGAGTCCAAGAGACCCAGTACTTC | CASSSPRSSGVQETQYF
TRBJ1-2 | once | TRBD1 | TRBV4-2 | TGTGCCAGCAGCCTCCGACCGGGACAGAAGGACCCTAACTATGGCTACACCTTC | CASSLRPGQKDPNYGYTF
TRBJ1-2 | - | - | TRBV28 | TGTGCCAGCAGCCCCCCTGGCCGGGAATATAGCTATGGCTACACCTTC | CASSPPGREYSYGYTF
TRBJ1-1 | - | - | TRBV10-2 | TGCGCCAGCAGTGAGGGGACCTTGGGCACTGAAGCTTTCTTT | CASSEGTLGTEAFF
TRBJ2-4 | - | TRBD2 | TRBV7-2 | TGTGCCAGCAGCCCGGTGATTAGCGGGAGAGCCAAAAACATTCAGTACTTC | CASSPVISGRAKNIQYF
TRBJ2-7 | - | - | TRBV11-3 | TGTGCCAGCAGCCCAACGGCGGACTACGAGCAGTACTTC | CASSPTADYEQYF
TRBJ2-7 | - | - | TRBV4-1 | TGCGCCAGCAGCCAAGGGCAGGGAAGCTCCTACGAGCAGTACTTC | CASSQGQGSSYEQYF
TRBJ1-1 | - | TRBD1 | TRBV19 | TGTGCCAGTAGATCTCGTAAGACAGGGCACGCGACTGAAGCTTTCTTT | CASRSRKTGHATEAFF
TRBJ1-5 | - | TRBD1 | TRBV9 | TGTGCCAGCAGCATGGGGACAGGGAATCAGCCCCAGCATTTT | CASSMGTGNQPQHF
TRBJ2-7 | - | TRBD2 | TRBV7-9 | TGTGCCAGCAGCCCTGTAGCGGGAGGCTACGAGCAGTACTTC | CASSPVAGGYEQYF
TRBJ2-1 | - | - | TRBV27 | TGTGCCAGCAGTTTGATTGCGGAATCCTACAATGAGCAGTTCTTC | CASSLIAESYNEQFF
TRBJ2-5 | - | - | TRBV7-6 | TGTGCCAGCAGCATGACAGACCCAGGGGCCCAGTACTTC | CASSMTDPGAQYF
TRBJ2-7 | - | - | TRBV7-9 | TGTGCCAGCAGCTCAGGGACTCTACCTTCCTACGAGCAGTACTTC | CASSSGTLPSYEQYF
TRBJ1-1 | once | - | TRBV30 | TGTGCCTGGAGTACAAGTCATACTGAAGCTTTCTTT | CAWSTSHTEAFF
TRBJ2-4 | - | - | TRBV27 | TGTGCCAGCAGTTTCCACGGACCTCAAAACATTCAGTACTTC | CASSFHGPQNIQYF
TRBJ2-1 | - | TRBD2 | TRBV9 | TGTGCCAGCAGCCCGGGTGGACTAGCGGGAGTTTACTCCTACAATGAGCAGTTCTTC | CASSPGGLAGVYSYNEQFF
TRBJ1-5 | - | - | TRBV4-1 | TGCGCCAGCAGCCAAGACGTCAATCAGCCCCAGCATTTT | CASSQDVNQPQHF
TRBJ2-5 | - | TRBD2 | TRBV27 | TGTGCCAGCAGTTCCGGACTAGCGGGATATCGGGAGACCCAGTACTTC | CASSSGLAGYRETQYF
TRBJ2-7 | - | TRBD1 | TRBV6-6 | TGTGCCAGCAGTTCAGCCGACAGGGTAGGTTCCAACGAGCAGTACTTC | CASSSADRVGSNEQYF